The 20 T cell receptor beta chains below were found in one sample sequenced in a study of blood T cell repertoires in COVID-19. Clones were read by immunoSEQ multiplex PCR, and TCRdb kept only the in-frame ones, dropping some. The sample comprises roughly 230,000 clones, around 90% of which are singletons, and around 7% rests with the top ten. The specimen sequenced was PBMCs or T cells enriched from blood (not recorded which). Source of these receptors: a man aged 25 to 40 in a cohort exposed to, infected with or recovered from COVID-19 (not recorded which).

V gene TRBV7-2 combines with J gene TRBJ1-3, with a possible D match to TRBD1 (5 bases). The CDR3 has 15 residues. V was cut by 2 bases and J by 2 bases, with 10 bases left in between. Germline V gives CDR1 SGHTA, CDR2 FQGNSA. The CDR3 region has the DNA TGTGCCAGCAGCTTAAGCAGGGCTCCTGGAAACACCATATATTTT. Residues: CASSLSRAPGNTIYF.

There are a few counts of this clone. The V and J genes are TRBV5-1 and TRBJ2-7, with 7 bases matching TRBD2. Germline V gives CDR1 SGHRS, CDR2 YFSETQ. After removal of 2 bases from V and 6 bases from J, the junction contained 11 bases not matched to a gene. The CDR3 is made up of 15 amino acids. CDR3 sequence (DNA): TGCGCCAGCAGCTTTACAGCGGGACGGGCCCCCGAGCAGTACTTC. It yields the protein CASSFTAGRAPEQYF.

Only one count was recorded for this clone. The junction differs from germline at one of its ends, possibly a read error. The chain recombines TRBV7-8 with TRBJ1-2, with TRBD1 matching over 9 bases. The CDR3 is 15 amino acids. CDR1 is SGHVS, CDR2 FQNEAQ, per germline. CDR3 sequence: CASSLVGGQGHGYTF. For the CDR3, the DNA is TGTGCCAGCAGTTTAGTAGGGGGACAGGGCCATGGCTACACCTTC. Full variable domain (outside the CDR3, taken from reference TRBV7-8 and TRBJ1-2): GAGVSQSPRYKVAKRGQDVALRCDPISGHVSLFWYQQALGQGPEFLTYFQNEAQLDKSGLPSDRFFAERPEGSVSTLKIQRTQQEDSAVYLCASSLVGGQGHGYTFGSGTRLTVV.

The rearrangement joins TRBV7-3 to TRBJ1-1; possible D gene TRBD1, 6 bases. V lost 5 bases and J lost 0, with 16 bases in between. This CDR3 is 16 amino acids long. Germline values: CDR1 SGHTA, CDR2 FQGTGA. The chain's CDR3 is CASSPRGATVNTEAFF. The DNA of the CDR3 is TGTGCCAGCAGCCCTCGGGGGGCGACAGTGAACACTGAAGCTTTCTTT. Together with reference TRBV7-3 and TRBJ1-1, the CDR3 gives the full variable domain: GAGVSQTPSNKVTEKGKYVELRCDPISGHTALYWYRQSLGQGPEFLIYFQGTGAADDSGLPNDRFFAVRPEGSVSTLKIQRTERGDSAVYLCASSPRGATVNTEAFFGQGTRLTVV.

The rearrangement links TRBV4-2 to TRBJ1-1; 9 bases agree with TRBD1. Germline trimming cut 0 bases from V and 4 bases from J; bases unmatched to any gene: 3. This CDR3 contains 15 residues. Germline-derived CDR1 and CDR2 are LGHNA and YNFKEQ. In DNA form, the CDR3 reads TGTGCCAGCAGCCAAGAACAGGGGGCTGGCACTGAAGCTTTCTTT. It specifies CASSQEQGAGTEAFF.

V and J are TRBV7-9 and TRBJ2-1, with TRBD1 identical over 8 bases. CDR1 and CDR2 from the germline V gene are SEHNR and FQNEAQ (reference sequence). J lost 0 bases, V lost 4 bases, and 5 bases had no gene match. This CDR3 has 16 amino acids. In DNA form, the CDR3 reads TGTGCCAGCAGCTCAGGGGGCTTCAGCTCCTACAATGAGCAGTTCTTC. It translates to CASSSGGFSSYNEQFF.

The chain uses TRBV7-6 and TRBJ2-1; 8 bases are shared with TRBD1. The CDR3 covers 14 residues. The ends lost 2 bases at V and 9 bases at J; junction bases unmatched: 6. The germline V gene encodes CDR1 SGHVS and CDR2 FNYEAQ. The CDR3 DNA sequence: TGTGCCAGCAGCTTACGTCAGGGGGCCAGTGAGCAGTTCTTC. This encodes CASSLRQGASEQFF.

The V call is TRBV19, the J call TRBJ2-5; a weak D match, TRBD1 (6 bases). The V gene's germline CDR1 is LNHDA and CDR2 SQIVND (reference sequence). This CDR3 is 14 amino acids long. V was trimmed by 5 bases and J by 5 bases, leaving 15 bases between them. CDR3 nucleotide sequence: TGTGCCAGTAGTGCGGCCAGGGGTGGGGAGACCCAGTACTTC. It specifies CASSAARGGETQYF. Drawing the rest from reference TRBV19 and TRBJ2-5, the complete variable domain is DGGITQSPKYLFRKEGQNVTLSCEQNLNHDAMYWYRQDPGQGLRLIYYSQIVNDFQKGDIAEGYSVSREKKESFPLTVTSAQKNPTAFYLCASSAARGGETQYFGPGTRLLVL.

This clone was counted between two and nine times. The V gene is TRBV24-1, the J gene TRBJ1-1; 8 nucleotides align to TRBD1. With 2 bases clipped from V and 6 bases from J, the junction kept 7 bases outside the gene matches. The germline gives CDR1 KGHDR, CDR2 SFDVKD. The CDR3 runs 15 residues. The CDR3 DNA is TGTGCCACCAGTGATTCCGACAGGGGCCTACCTGAAGCTTTCTTT. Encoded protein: CATSDSDRGLPEAFF.

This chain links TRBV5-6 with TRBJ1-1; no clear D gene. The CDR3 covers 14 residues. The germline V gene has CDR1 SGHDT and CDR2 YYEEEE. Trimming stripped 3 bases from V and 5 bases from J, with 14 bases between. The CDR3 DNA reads TGTGCCAGCAGCTCCCCCGCCGCCAGGACTGAAGCTTTCTTT. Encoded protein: CASSSPAARTEAFF.

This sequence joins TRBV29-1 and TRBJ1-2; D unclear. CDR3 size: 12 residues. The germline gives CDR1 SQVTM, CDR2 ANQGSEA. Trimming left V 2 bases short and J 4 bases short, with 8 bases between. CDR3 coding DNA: TGCAGCGTTGAATTAGAGGGCTATGGCTACACCTTC. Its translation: CSVELEGYGYTF. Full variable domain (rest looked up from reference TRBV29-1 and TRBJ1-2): SAVISQKPSRDICQRGTSLTIQCQVDSQVTMMFWYRQQPGQSLTLIATANQGSEATYESGFVIDKFPISRPNLTFSTLTVSNMSPEDSSIYLCSVELEGYGYTFGSGTRLTVV.

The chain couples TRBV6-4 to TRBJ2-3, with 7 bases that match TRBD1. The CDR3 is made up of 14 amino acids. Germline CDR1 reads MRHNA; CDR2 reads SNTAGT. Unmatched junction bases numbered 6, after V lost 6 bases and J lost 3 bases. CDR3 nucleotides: TGTGCCAGCAGCCGGACAGGAGATACAGATACGCAGTATTTT. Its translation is CASSRTGDTDTQYF.

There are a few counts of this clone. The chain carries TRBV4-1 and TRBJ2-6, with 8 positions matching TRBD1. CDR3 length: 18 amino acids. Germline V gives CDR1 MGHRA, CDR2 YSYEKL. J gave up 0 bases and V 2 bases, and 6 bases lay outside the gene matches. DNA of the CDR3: TGCGCCAGCAGCCAATGGGCAGGGGGCCTCTCTGGGGCCAACGTCCTGACTTTC. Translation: CASSQWAGGLSGANVLTF.

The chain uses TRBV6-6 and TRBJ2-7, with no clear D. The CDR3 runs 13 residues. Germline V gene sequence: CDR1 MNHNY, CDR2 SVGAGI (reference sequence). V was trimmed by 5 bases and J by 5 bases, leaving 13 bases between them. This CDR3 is CASSKYEAHEQYF. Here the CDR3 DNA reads TGTGCCAGCAGTAAATACGAGGCCCACGAGCAGTACTTC.

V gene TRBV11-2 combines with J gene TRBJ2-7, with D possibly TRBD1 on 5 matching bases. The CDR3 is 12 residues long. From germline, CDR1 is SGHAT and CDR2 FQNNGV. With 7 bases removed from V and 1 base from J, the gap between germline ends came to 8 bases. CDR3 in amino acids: CASTPGSYEQYF. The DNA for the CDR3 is TGTGCCAGCACCCCAGGGTCCTACGAGCAGTACTTC.

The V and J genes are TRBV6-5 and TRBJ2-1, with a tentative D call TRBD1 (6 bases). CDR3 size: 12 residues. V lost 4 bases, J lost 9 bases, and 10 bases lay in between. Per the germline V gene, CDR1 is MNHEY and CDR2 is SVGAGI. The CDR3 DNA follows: TGTGCCAGCAGTTTCACAGGGCTTGAGCAGTTCTTC. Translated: CASSFTGLEQFF.

The CDR3 loop is CASSDQRTGGTEAFF. The CDR3, as DNA: TGTGCCAGCAGCGACCAGCGGACAGGGGGAACTGAAGCTTTCTTT. The chain joins TRBV9 to TRBJ1-1; 10 bases are shared with TRBD1. In germline, CDR1 is SGDLS, CDR2 YYNGEE. This CDR3 region has 15 residues. J was trimmed by 5 bases and V by 3 bases; bases with no gene match: 7.

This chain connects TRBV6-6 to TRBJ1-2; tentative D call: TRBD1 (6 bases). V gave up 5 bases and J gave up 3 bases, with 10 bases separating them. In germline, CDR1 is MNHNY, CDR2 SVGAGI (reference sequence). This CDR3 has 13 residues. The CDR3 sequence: CASSPRQDYGYTF. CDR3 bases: TGTGCCAGCAGTCCCAGACAGGACTATGGCTACACCTTC.

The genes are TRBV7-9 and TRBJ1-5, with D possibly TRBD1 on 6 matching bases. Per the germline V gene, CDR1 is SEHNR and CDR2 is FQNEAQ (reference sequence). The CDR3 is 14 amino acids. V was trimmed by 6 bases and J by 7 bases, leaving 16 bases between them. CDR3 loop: CASSRGGVRQPQHF. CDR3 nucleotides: TGTGCCAGCAGTAGGGGGGGAGTTCGGCAGCCCCAGCATTTT.

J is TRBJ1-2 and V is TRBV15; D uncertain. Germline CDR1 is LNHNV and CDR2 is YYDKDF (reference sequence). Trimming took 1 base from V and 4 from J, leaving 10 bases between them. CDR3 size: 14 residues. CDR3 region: CATSRVGSSYGYTF. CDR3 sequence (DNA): TGTGCCACCAGCAGAGTTGGGAGTAGCTATGGCTACACCTTC.